This TCR beta chain comes out of a study of T cell changes during pregnancy in multiple sclerosis. The CDR3 runs 14 residues. The V and J ends lost 3 bases and 8 bases, in that order; junction bases with no gene match: 7. Germline V gene lookup returns CDR1 SGHAT and CDR2 FQNNGV. Profiled with immunoSEQ multiplex PCR; TCRdb holds only in-frame clones, not every one. The data contain about 59,000 clones, roughly 94% of them singletons. Here the sequenced sample was CD8+ T cells from peripheral blood mononuclear cells, taken after pregnancy. The rearrangement links TRBV11-2 to TRBJ2-1, with 7 positions matching TRBD1. The TCR sequence derives from a female donor with multiple sclerosis, enrolled in a pregnancy study. CDR3 amino acids: CASSFRQGADEQFF. CDR3 DNA: TGTGCCAGCAGCTTCCGACAGGGTGCCGATGAGCAGTTCTTC.